The 23 T cell receptor beta chains in this list originate from one sample, sequenced in a study of shared clonotypes between healthy human individuals. Assay: immunoSEQ multiplex PCR; the TCRdb copy retains only in-frame clones and omits some. The sample consists of approximately 2.1 million clones, 80% to 95% of them appearing once. The specimen was naive CD4+ T cells from PBMCs. The subset: CD45RA+ positively selected. These receptors all come from a young man in good health. Some clones in this sample may be carry-over from other donors' samples.

J is TRBJ2-3 and V is TRBV7-3, with D unresolved. Germline CDR1 SGHTA, CDR2 FQGTGA. V lost 5 bases and J 5 bases, leaving 14 bases between the germline ends. The CDR3 is 14 residues long. This CDR3 reads CASSPSSRGDTQYF. The DNA for the CDR3 is TGTGCCAGCAGCCCCTCATCTAGAGGAGATACGCAGTATTTT.

The CDR3 DNA is TGTGCCAGCAGGTTGACGTTGAACACTGAAGCTTTCTTT. Amino acids: CASRLTLNTEAFF. The chain combines TRBV5-6 with TRBJ1-1; D gene unclear. Looked up from germline, CDR1 is SGHDT and CDR2 is YYEEEE. V lost 5 bases and J lost 0, with 8 bases in between. This CDR3 region has 13 residues.

V usage is TRBV5-4 and J usage is TRBJ1-2, with D possibly TRBD1 on 6 matching bases. The CDR3 has 16 residues. Germline values: CDR1 SGHNT, CDR2 YYREEE (reference sequence). Trimming cost V 5 bases and J 4 bases, with 21 bases left between them. The CDR3 nucleotides are TGTGCCAGCAGTCAACTAGGGGACATCTCGGGCTATGGCTACACCTTC. It yields the protein CASSQLGDISGYGYTF.

The rearrangement uses TRBV6-5 and TRBJ1-2, with D maybe TRBD1 (6 bases). The germline V gene has CDR1 MNHEY and CDR2 SVGAGI. This CDR3 region has 14 residues. V was clipped by 2 bases and J by 5 bases, with 12 bases between them. CDR3: CASSYADSSYGYTF. CDR3 sequence (DNA): TGTGCCAGCAGTTACGCGGACAGTTCGTATGGCTACACCTTC.

Concerning this clone itself: Other DNA sequences within the sample encode an identical CDR3. The chain links TRBV7-9 to TRBJ2-5; D is undetermined. V lost 3 bases to trimming and J lost 4 bases, with 3 bases between them. Germline assignment: CDR1 SEHNR and CDR2 FQNEAQ (reference sequence). CDR3 length: 11 amino acids. CDR3 sequence (DNA): TGTGCCAGCAGCTTTCGAGAGACCCAGTACTTC. Its translation: CASSFRETQYF. Supplemented by reference TRBV7-9 and TRBJ2-5, the full variable domain reads DTGVSQNPRHKITKRGQNVTFRCDPISEHNRLYWYRQTLGQGPEFLTYFQNEAQLEKSRLLSDRFSAERPKGSFSTLEIQRTEQGDSAMYLCASSFRETQYFGPGTRLLVL.

This chain links TRBV5-4 with TRBJ1-2; no firm D call. The germline gives CDR1 SGHNT, CDR2 YYREEE (reference sequence). Trimming pared 5 bases from V and 8 bases from J, leaving 16 bases between. The CDR3 sequence is 13 residues long. Here the CDR3 DNA reads TGTGCCAGCAGTATACCTCCAGGTTACGGCTACACCTTC. It is translated as CASSIPPGYGYTF. Drawing the rest from reference TRBV5-4 and TRBJ1-2, the complete variable domain is ETGVTQSPTHLIKTRGQQVTLRCSSQSGHNTVSWYQQALGQGPQFIFQYYREEENGRGNFPPRFSGLQFPNYSSELNVNALELDDSALYLCASSIPPGYGYTFGSGTRLTVV.

This chain joins TRBV9 and TRBJ1-2; the D gene is possibly TRBD1 (5 bases). Germline assignment: CDR1 SGDLS and CDR2 YYNGEE. Trimming stripped 0 bases from V and 4 bases from J, with 13 bases between. The CDR3 spans 15 residues. In DNA, the CDR3 is TGTGCCAGCAGCGTAGTTAGCCAGGGATCCTATGGCTACACCTTC. Amino acids: CASSVVSQGSYGYTF.

The V and J genes are TRBV7-3 and TRBJ2-3; TRBD2 matches 14 bases. V lost 4 bases and J lost 4; bases outside the gene matches: 7. Germline CDR1 is SGHTA and CDR2 is FQGTGA. This CDR3 spans 17 amino acids. CDR3 DNA sequence: TGTGCCAGCAGCTGGGGACTAGCGGGAGTGGGGGCAGATACGCAGTATTTT. This sequence encodes CASSWGLAGVGADTQYF.

This chain connects TRBV5-1 to TRBJ2-7; 9 bases are shared with TRBD1. V lost 3 bases and J lost 2; bases outside the gene matches: 6. The germline V gene has CDR1 SGHRS and CDR2 YFSETQ. The CDR3 extends over 15 amino acids. CDR3: CASSSWTGAPYEQYF. CDR3 DNA: TGCGCCAGCAGCTCCTGGACAGGGGCCCCCTACGAGCAGTACTTC.

The sample holds one count of this clone. The J gene is TRBJ1-2, the V gene TRBV28, with no clear D. Germline assignment: CDR1 MDHEN and CDR2 SYDVKM. This CDR3 is built from 14 residues. Deletions cut 6 bases from V and 2 bases from J, with 13 bases between. The chain's CDR3 is CASSPPGGNYGYTF. In DNA form, the CDR3 reads TGTGCCAGCAGCCCCCCAGGCGGGAACTATGGCTACACCTTC.

The chain combines TRBV2 with TRBJ1-3; 7 bases agree with TRBD1. After removal of 5 bases from V and 3 bases from J, the junction contained 10 bases not matched to a gene. Looked up from germline, CDR1 is SNHLY and CDR2 is FYNNEI. This CDR3 contains 16 residues. DNA for the CDR3: TGTGCCAGCAGTATCCGGGAGACAGGGTTTGGAAACACCATATATTTT. Amino acid sequence: CASSIRETGFGNTIYF.

This clone was detected once. The V gene is TRBV5-1, the J gene TRBJ2-4; 8 bases agree with TRBD1. Germline loops: CDR1 SGHRS, CDR2 YFSETQ. The CDR3 runs to 15 residues. J was trimmed by 1 base and V by 5 bases; bases with no gene match: 5. For the CDR3, the DNA is TGCGCCAGCAGTCCGGACAGGGCGGCCAAAAACATTCAGTACTTC. This gives the protein CASSPDRAAKNIQYF. Variable domain in full (rest from reference TRBV5-1 and TRBJ2-4): KAGVTQTPRYLIKTRGQQVTLSCSPISGHRSVSWYQQTPGQGLQFLFEYFSETQRNKGNFPGRFSGRQFSNSRSEMNVSTLELGDSALYLCASSPDRAAKNIQYFGAGTRLSVL.

The CDR3, as DNA: TGTGCCAGCATTCCCAGACCCAATCAGCCCCAGCATTTT. This gives the protein CASIPRPNQPQHF. This chain connects TRBV28 to TRBJ1-5; D is undetermined. The CDR3 has 13 amino acids. The V and J ends lost 7 bases and 3 bases respectively, with 10 bases between them. CDR1 MDHEN and CDR2 SYDVKM come from the germline V gene.

The V and J genes are TRBV4-1 and TRBJ2-7; D is uncertain. The germline V and J ends were trimmed by 1 base and 2 bases, with 21 bases remaining between them. The CDR3 runs to 18 residues. Looked up from germline, CDR1 is MGHRA and CDR2 is YSYEKL. CDR3 in DNA: TGCGCCAGCAGCCAAGGGGTATCCGTGGCCTCGTGGGCCTACGAGCAGTACTTC. It is translated as CASSQGVSVASWAYEQYF.

This chain connects TRBV19 to TRBJ2-7; TRBD1 might be the D (6 bases). The V and J ends lost 3 bases and 2 bases respectively, with 14 bases between them. The CDR3 length is 15 residues. Looked up from germline, CDR1 is LNHDA and CDR2 is SQIVND (reference sequence). CDR3 in DNA: TGTGCCAGTAGTATTGCCCCGGACAGTCCCTACGAGCAGTACTTC. Residues: CASSIAPDSPYEQYF.

This rearrangement joins TRBV7-2 to TRBJ2-1, with 9 bases aligning to TRBD2. The CDR3 length is 17 residues. The germline V gene has CDR1 SGHTA and CDR2 FQGNSA. J gave up 9 bases and V 1 base, and 13 bases lay outside the gene matches. The CDR3 loop reads CASSLVGLGLARAEQFF. CDR3 nucleotides: TGTGCCAGCAGCTTAGTGGGTCTGGGACTAGCCCGAGCTGAGCAGTTCTTC.

The chain is built from TRBV6-5 and TRBJ1-5, with a possible D match to TRBD1 (6 bases). The CDR3 loop spans 15 amino acids. Germline-derived CDR1 and CDR2 are MNHEY and SVGAGI. V lost 0 bases and J lost 5, with 11 bases in between. Here the CDR3 reads CASSYSIQGHQPQHF. Written as DNA, the CDR3 is TGTGCCAGCAGTTACTCGATTCAGGGGCATCAGCCCCAGCATTTT.

This chain connects TRBV5-1 to TRBJ2-7, with D perhaps being TRBD1 or TRBD2 (5 bases each). Germline assignment: CDR1 SGHRS and CDR2 YFSETQ. Trimming took off 0 bases at V and 5 bases at J, with 12 bases between the two ends. The CDR3 spans 14 residues. The DNA for the CDR3 is TGCGCCAGCAGCTTGGAGGGACCACACCACGAGCAGTACTTC. The encoded protein is CASSLEGPHHEQYF.

The J gene is TRBJ2-1, the V gene TRBV18; TRBD2 aligns across 10 bases. The CDR3 has 16 residues. The V and J ends lost 6 bases and 8 bases, in that order; junction bases with no gene match: 13. Per the germline V gene, CDR1 is KGHSH and CDR2 is LQKENI. CDR3 amino acids: CASSPRRLAGVDEQFF. The CDR3 region has the DNA TGTGCCAGCTCCCCCCGAAGGCTAGCGGGAGTCGATGAGCAGTTCTTC.

The J gene is TRBJ2-5, the V gene TRBV12-5, with 9 bases fitting TRBD2. This CDR3 region has 13 residues. Per germline, CDR1 LGHNT and CDR2 FRNRAP. The CDR3 nucleotides are TGTGCCTCCGCGGGACTAGCCGTGGGGACCCAGTACTTC. Translated: CASAGLAVGTQYF.

This rearrangement joins TRBV30 to TRBJ1-3, with D tentatively TRBD1 (6 bases). The V gene lost 2 bases and the J gene lost 0 bases, with 11 bases spanning the gap. The germline V gene has CDR1 GTSNPN and CDR2 SVGIG (reference sequence). The CDR3 has 15 residues. In DNA, the CDR3 is TGTGCCTGGAGTACCGGGACAAACTCTGGAAACACCATATATTTT. Its protein is CAWSTGTNSGNTIYF. Full variable domain (rest looked up from reference TRBV30 and TRBJ1-3): SQTIHQWPATLVQPVGSPLSLECTVEGTSNPNLYWYRQAAGRGLQLLFYSVGIGQISSEVPQNLSASRPQDRQFILSSKKLLLSDSGFYLCAWSTGTNSGNTIYFGEGSWLTVV.

V and J are TRBV7-7 and TRBJ2-3; perhaps TRBD2 as D (5 bases). Trimming removed 1 base at V and 5 bases at J, with 13 bases between. This CDR3 spans 15 amino acids. The germline V gene encodes CDR1 SSHAT and CDR2 FNYEAQ (reference sequence). The CDR3 DNA reads TGTGCCAGCAGCTTAGGACTTGGCGGGCGAGATACGCAGTATTTT. Amino acids: CASSLGLGGRDTQYF.

The genes are TRBV29-1 and TRBJ2-7; TRBD1 matches at 8 bases. Trimming removed 7 bases from V and 3 bases from J; junction bases left unmatched: 8. In germline, CDR1 is SQVTM, CDR2 ANQGSEA. CDR3 length: 13 residues. The CDR3 loop is CSATRGPDYEQYF. The CDR3 DNA reads as TGCAGCGCAACCAGGGGGCCCGACTACGAGCAGTACTTC.